This entry lists 28 T cell receptor beta chains sequenced from one sample in a study of cytomegalovirus exposure and HLA in healthy donors. Use of 60 Vbeta and 13 Jbeta primers characterized the PCR. The data were produced by immunoSEQ multiplex PCR, yet TCRdb's version contains in-frame clones alone and is incomplete. The top ten hold under 2% of the sample, which has 150,000 to 250,000 clones, 60% to 85% seen once. The sample taken for sequencing was PBMCs. These receptors originate from a girl aged 10 to 17 in good health and CMV-seropositive.

This rearrangement joins TRBV7-2 to TRBJ2-1, with 13 bases aligning to TRBD2. The CDR3 has 15 residues. CDR1 SGHTA and CDR2 FQGNSA come from the germline V gene. The V segment lost 5 bases and the J segment 4 bases; nucleotides outside the gene matches: 2. DNA for the CDR3: TGTGCCAGCAGCGTGGGACTAGCGGGGTACAATGAGCAGTTCTTC. Its translation: CASSVGLAGYNEQFF.

Regarding this clone: One junction end does not reproduce the germline sequence, and a read error may be involved. The chain employs TRBV4-3 and TRBJ2-5; D ambiguous. Looked up from germline, CDR1 is LGHNA and CDR2 is YSLEER. This CDR3 has 16 amino acids. CDR3 DNA: TGCGCCAGCAGCCAAGATGAATGTCAGATCCCAGAGGCCCAGTACTTC. Protein: CASSQDECQIPEAQYF.

The chain uses TRBV7-2 and TRBJ2-1, with D possibly being TRBD1 (5 bases). V gave up 6 bases and J gave up 0 bases, with 12 bases separating them. The CDR3 is made up of 15 amino acids. Germline V gene lookup returns CDR1 SGHTA and CDR2 FQGNSA. The CDR3 reads CASRIDSASYNEQFF. CDR3 nucleotides: TGTGCCAGCAGGATAGACAGCGCCTCCTACAATGAGCAGTTCTTC.

The CDR3 bases are TGTGCCAGCAGCTTGCCCCTCGTGGGGGCAGGACTTAACTATGGCTACACCTTC. Protein: CASSLPLVGAGLNYGYTF. The chain uses TRBV5-4 and TRBJ1-2; D might be TRBD1 (6 bases). The CDR3 sequence is 18 residues long. V lost 1 base and J 1 base, leaving 20 bases between the germline ends. Per germline, CDR1 SGHNT and CDR2 YYREEE (reference sequence).

The CDR3 here is CASSLDLTGTGNTIYF. In DNA, the CDR3 is TGTGCCAGCAGCTTAGATCTGACAGGGACTGGAAACACCATATATTTT. This rearrangement joins TRBV11-2 to TRBJ1-3, with 7 bases that match TRBD1. The germline CDR1 and CDR2 sequences are SGHAT and FQNNGV. The V segment lost 0 bases and the J segment 2 bases; nucleotides outside the gene matches: 4. This CDR3 comprises 16 residues. The complete variable domain, with remaining parts taken from reference TRBV11-2 and TRBJ1-3, reads EAGVAQSPRYKIIEKRQSVAFWCNPISGHATLYWYQQILGQGPKLLIQFQNNGVVDDSQLPKDRFSAERLKGVDSTLKIQPAKLEDSAVYLCASSLDLTGTGNTIYFGEGSWLTVV.

The chain uses TRBV4-2 and TRBJ2-5, with 12 bases that match TRBD2. This CDR3 has 18 amino acids. In germline, CDR1 is LGHNA, CDR2 YNFKEQ. Losses at the gene ends were 0 bases for V and 5 bases for J; bases not matched to a gene: 10. The CDR3 coding sequence is TGTGCCAGCAGCCAAGAAAAGGCTAGCGGGGGGGCCGGGGAGACCCAGTACTTC. It yields the protein CASSQEKASGGAGETQYF.

The genes are TRBV6-6 and TRBJ2-1, with D tentatively TRBD1 (5 bases). Germline V gene lookup returns CDR1 MNHNY and CDR2 SVGAGI (reference sequence). The CDR3 sequence is 13 residues long. Between the trimmed V and J ends, which lost 6 bases and 6 bases, there was a span of 12 bases. The CDR3 region is CASRKKGFNEQFF. The CDR3 region has the DNA TGTGCCAGCAGAAAAAAGGGGTTCAATGAGCAGTTCTTC.

The chain couples TRBV18 to TRBJ1-2; tentatively, D is TRBD1 (6 bases). Trimming left V 5 bases short and J 7 bases short, with 14 bases between. From germline, CDR1 is KGHSH and CDR2 LQKENI. This CDR3 contains 13 residues. This CDR3 reads CASSSTGGAGYTF. The CDR3 DNA sequence: TGTGCCAGCTCAAGTACGGGGGGCGCTGGCTACACCTTC.

To note about this clone: Different DNA sequences within this sample yield the same CDR3. This rearrangement joins TRBV18 to TRBJ2-3; no clear D gene. Germline loops: CDR1 KGHSH, CDR2 LQKENI. Deletions cut 5 bases from V and 4 bases from J, with 10 bases between. CDR3 size: 13 residues. DNA of the CDR3: TGTGCCAGCTCATCTGCGACTCCAGATACGCAGTATTTT. This codes for CASSSATPDTQYF.

CDR3 amino acids: CASGTSGGQSSYNEQFF. The CDR3 nucleotides are TGTGCCTCCGGAACTAGCGGGGGCCAGAGCTCCTACAATGAGCAGTTCTTC. The V call is TRBV10-3, the J call TRBJ2-1, with 11 bases aligning to TRBD2. Looked up from germline, CDR1 is ENHRY and CDR2 is SYGVKD. This CDR3 region has 17 residues. Trimming removed 11 bases from V and 0 bases from J; junction bases left unmatched: 12.

V is TRBV29-1 and J is TRBJ1-1, with D possibly being TRBD1 (5 bases). Germline V CDR1 and CDR2: SQVTM, ANQGSEA. The CDR3 has 13 amino acids. Trimming stripped 7 bases from V and 0 bases from J, with 12 bases between. The CDR3 is CSARAGMNTEAFF. The CDR3 DNA reads TGCAGCGCCCGGGCAGGGATGAACACTGAAGCTTTCTTT.

As regards this clone: The junction departs from the called germline gene at one end, perhaps through a read error. The rearrangement joins TRBV30 to TRBJ1-5; D is ambiguous. CDR3 length: 15 amino acids. The V gene's germline CDR1 is GTSNPN and CDR2 SVGIG (reference sequence). In DNA, the CDR3 is TGTGCCTCGAGTAAAGCTCCGGGGAGCAATCAGCCCCAGCATTTT. Amino acids: CASSKAPGSNQPQHF.

The chain couples TRBV27 to TRBJ2-7, with 8 bases that match TRBD1. The germline CDR1 and CDR2 sequences are MNHEY and SMNVEV (reference sequence). CDR3 size: 14 residues. J lost 4 bases, V lost 5 bases, and 7 bases had no gene match. As DNA, the CDR3 is TGTGCCAGCAGTCTAGGGACAGGTTTTTACGAGCAGTACTTC. This gives the protein CASSLGTGFYEQYF.

This clone has only one observation. The chain has TRBV7-9 and TRBJ2-3; 11 bases are shared with TRBD2. There are 16 residues in the CDR3. The junction had 10 bases not matched to a gene; V was cut back by 5 bases and J by 6 bases. The germline V gene encodes CDR1 SEHNR and CDR2 FQNEAQ (reference sequence). CDR3 bases: TGTGCCAGCAGCATCATAGCGGGGGGGCTTTTTGATACGCAGTATTTT. Its protein is CASSIIAGGLFDTQYF.

This clone was observed once. This chain connects TRBV2 to TRBJ1-1; tentatively, D is TRBD1 (5 bases). The CDR3 loop spans 15 amino acids. CDR1 and CDR2 (germline): SNHLY, FYNNEI. Trimming took 5 bases from V and 3 from J, leaving 16 bases between them. The CDR3 DNA is TGTGCCAGCAGTAGGCGCAAAGGGGCGGACACTGAAGCTTTCTTT. It codes for CASSRRKGADTEAFF. Complete variable domain (other parts from reference TRBV2 and TRBJ1-1): EPEVTQTPSHQVTQMGQEVILRCVPISNHLYFYWYRQILGQKVEFLVSFYNNEISEKSEIFDDQFSVERPDGSNFTLKIRSTKLEDSAMYFCASSRRKGADTEAFFGQGTRLTVV.

The chain has TRBV7-2 and TRBJ2-4, with TRBD1 as a possible D gene (6 bases). The CDR3 length is 13 residues. V was shortened by 8 bases and J by 5 bases, with 13 bases between the two germline ends. CDR1 is SGHTA and CDR2 is FQGNSA in the germline V gene. The CDR3 DNA follows: TGTGCCAGCGGTCTCGGACAGCAAAACATTCAGTACTTC. It is translated as CASGLGQQNIQYF.

The V and J genes are TRBV11-2 and TRBJ2-3; D is perhaps TRBD1 (5 bases). Germline CDR1 SGHAT, CDR2 FQNNGV. This CDR3 comprises 15 residues. V gave up 0 bases and J gave up 3 bases, with 10 bases separating them. The chain's CDR3 is CASSLEGVVTDTQYF. The CDR3 bases are TGTGCCAGCAGCTTAGAAGGGGTTGTAACAGATACGCAGTATTTT.

The V and J genes are TRBV6-5 and TRBJ2-1; 9 bases are a match to TRBD2. J gave up 8 bases and V 0 bases, and 8 bases lay outside the gene matches. The CDR3 is made up of 16 amino acids. Per the germline V gene, CDR1 is MNHEY and CDR2 is SVGAGI. The CDR3, as DNA: TGTGCCAGCAGTTACTCGGGCCTAGCGGGGAGGGATGAGCAGTTCTTC. Translated: CASSYSGLAGRDEQFF.

The rearrangement uses TRBV5-5 and TRBJ2-7; 10 nucleotides match TRBD1. Germline lookup yields CDR1 SGHKS and CDR2 YYEKEE (reference sequence). The trim removed 3 bases at V and 0 bases at J, leaving 12 bases unmatched. The CDR3 totals 18 residues. The DNA for the CDR3 is TGTGCCAGCAGCTCCGGGACAGGGGCCCCACGGAGCTCCTACGAGCAGTACTTC. Encoded protein: CASSSGTGAPRSSYEQYF.

The V gene is TRBV19, the J gene TRBJ1-2, with D perhaps matching TRBD1 (6 bases). Trimming left V 6 bases short and J 7 bases short, with 15 bases between. Germline V gene data show CDR1 as LNHDA and CDR2 as SQIVND (reference sequence). The CDR3 is 13 amino acids. The CDR3 region has the DNA TGTGCCAGTAGCACTACAGGGACGCTTGGCTACACCTTC. This translates into CASSTTGTLGYTF. The entire variable domain, with the rest obtained from reference TRBV19 and TRBJ1-2, is as follows: DGGITQSPKYLFRKEGQNVTLSCEQNLNHDAMYWYRQDPGQGLRLIYYSQIVNDFQKGDIAEGYSVSREKKESFPLTVTSAQKNPTAFYLCASSTTGTLGYTFGSGTRLTVV.

This clone has a single count. J is TRBJ2-3 and V is TRBV4-1, with 12 bases that match TRBD2. Germline V gene lookup returns CDR1 MGHRA and CDR2 YSYEKL. CDR3 length: 15 amino acids. V gave up 4 bases and J gave up 9 bases; unmatched junction bases: 8. The chain's CDR3 is CASSPPSGGAGTQYF. DNA of the CDR3: TGCGCCAGCAGCCCGCCTAGCGGGGGGGCCGGCACGCAGTATTTT.

This clone was seen only a few times. The rearrangement joins TRBV6-1 to TRBJ2-7; D call uncertain. The CDR3 covers 14 residues. The germline V gene encodes CDR1 MNHNS and CDR2 SASEGT. Trimming removed 2 bases from V and 2 bases from J, with 10 bases in between. In DNA, the CDR3 is TGTGCCAGCAGTGAATTCAGGCCCCCCTACGAGCAGTACTTC. Protein sequence: CASSEFRPPYEQYF.

This chain links TRBV9 with TRBJ1-4, with 7 bases matching TRBD1. The germline V gene has CDR1 SGDLS and CDR2 YYNGEE. With V trimmed by 3 bases and J by 1 base, 6 bases remained unmatched. The CDR3 has 16 amino acids. The CDR3, as DNA: TGTGCCAGCAGCGCGACAGGGAAAGGAACTAATGAAAAACTGTTTTTT. Protein: CASSATGKGTNEKLFF.

The genes are TRBV7-2 and TRBJ1-5, with TRBD1 matching over 7 bases. The germline V gene encodes CDR1 SGHTA and CDR2 FQGNSA. The CDR3 loop spans 12 amino acids. V dropped 1 base and J dropped 9; count of bases not matched to a gene: 0. CDR3 coding DNA: TGTGCCAGCAGCTTAGGACAGGGGCCCCAGCATTTT. Amino acids: CASSLGQGPQHF.

This clone was detected only a few times. The chain couples TRBV7-2 to TRBJ1-2; D remains ambiguous. The germline V gene has CDR1 SGHTA and CDR2 FQGNSA. Trimming removed 5 bases from V and 0 bases from J, with 10 bases in between. The CDR3 has 14 amino acids. The CDR3 DNA reads as TGTGCCAGCAGCCCAACCAACACTAACTATGGCTACACCTTC. Its translation is CASSPTNTNYGYTF. The complete variable domain, with remaining parts taken from reference TRBV7-2 and TRBJ1-2, reads GAGVSQSPSNKVTEKGKDVELRCDPISGHTALYWYRQSLGQGLEFLIYFQGNSAPDKSGLPSDRFSAERTGGSVSTLTIQRTQQEDSAVYLCASSPTNTNYGYTFGSGTRLTVV.

The chain combines TRBV7-2 with TRBJ1-5; D unclear. The V gene lost 0 bases and the J gene lost 3 bases, with 6 bases spanning the gap. This CDR3 contains 14 residues. Germline CDR1 and CDR2: SGHTA and FQGNSA. The CDR3 nucleotides are TGTGCCAGCAGCTTAGCGGCCAACAATCAGCCCCAGCATTTT. Protein product: CASSLAANNQPQHF.

The chain recombines TRBV19 with TRBJ1-1; D perhaps matches TRBD1 (5 bases). The CDR3 is 14 residues long. The V end lost 4 bases, the J end lost 1 base, and 10 bases lay between the germline ends. Germline V gene data show CDR1 as LNHDA and CDR2 as SQIVND (reference sequence). The CDR3 nucleotides are TGTGCCAGTAGTAAGCAGGGCACGAACACTGAAGCTTTCTTT. It specifies CASSKQGTNTEAFF.

The chain combines TRBV6-1 with TRBJ1-4; possible D gene TRBD1, 5 bases. Germline CDR1 and CDR2: MNHNS and SASEGT. Trimming removed 2 bases from V and 8 bases from J, with 12 bases in between. The CDR3 is 14 residues long. CDR3 sequence (DNA): TGTGCCAGCAGTGAAACGCGGGGGGAAGAAAAACTGTTTTTT. Its protein is CASSETRGEEKLFF.